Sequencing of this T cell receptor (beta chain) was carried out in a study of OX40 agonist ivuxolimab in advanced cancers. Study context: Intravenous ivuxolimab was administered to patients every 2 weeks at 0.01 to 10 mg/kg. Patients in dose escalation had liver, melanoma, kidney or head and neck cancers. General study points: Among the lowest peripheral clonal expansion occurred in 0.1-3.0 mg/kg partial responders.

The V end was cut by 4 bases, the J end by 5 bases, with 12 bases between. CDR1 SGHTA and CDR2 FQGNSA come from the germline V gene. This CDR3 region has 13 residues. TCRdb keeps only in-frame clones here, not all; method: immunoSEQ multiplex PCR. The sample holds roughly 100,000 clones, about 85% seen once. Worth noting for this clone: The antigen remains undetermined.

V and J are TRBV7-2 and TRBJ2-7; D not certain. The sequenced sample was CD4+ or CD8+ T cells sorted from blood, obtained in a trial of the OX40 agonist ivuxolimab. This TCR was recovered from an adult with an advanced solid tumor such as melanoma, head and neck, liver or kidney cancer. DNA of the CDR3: TGTGCCAGCAGCTCCTCTTGGAGTCACGAGCAGTACTTC. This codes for CASSSSWSHEQYF.